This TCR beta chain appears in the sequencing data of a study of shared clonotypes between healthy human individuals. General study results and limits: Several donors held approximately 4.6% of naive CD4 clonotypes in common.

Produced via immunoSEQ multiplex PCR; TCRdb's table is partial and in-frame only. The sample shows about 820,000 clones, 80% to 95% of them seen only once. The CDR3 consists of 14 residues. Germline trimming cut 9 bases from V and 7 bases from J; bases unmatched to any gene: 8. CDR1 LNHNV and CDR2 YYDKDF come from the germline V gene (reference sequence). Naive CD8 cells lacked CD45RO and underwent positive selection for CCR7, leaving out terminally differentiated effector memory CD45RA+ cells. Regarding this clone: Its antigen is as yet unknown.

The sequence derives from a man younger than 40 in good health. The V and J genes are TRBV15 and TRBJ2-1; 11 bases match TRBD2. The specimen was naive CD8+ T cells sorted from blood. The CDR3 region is CATQGTSGSNEQFF. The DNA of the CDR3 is TGTGCCACTCAGGGGACTAGCGGATCTAATGAGCAGTTCTTC.